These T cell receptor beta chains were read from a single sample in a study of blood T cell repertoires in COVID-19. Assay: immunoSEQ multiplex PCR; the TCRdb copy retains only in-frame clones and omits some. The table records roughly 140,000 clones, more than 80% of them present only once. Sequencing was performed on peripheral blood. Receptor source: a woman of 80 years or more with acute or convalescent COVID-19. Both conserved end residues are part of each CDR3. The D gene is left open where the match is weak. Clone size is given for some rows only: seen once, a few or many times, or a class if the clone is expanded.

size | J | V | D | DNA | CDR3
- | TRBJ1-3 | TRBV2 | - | TGTGCCAGCAGTTTTGAGCTGGTCGGCTCTGGAAACACCATATATTTT | CASSFELVGSGNTIYF
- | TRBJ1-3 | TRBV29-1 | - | TGCAGCGTTGAGGAGGACTCTGGAAACACCATATATTTT | CSVEEDSGNTIYF
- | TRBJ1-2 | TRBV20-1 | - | TGCAGTGCTTCCGCGCTCTATGGCTACACCTTC | CSASALYGYTF
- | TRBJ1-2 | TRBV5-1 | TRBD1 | TGCGCCAGCAGCTTGAACAGGGGGTATGGCTACACCTTC | CASSLNRGYGYTF
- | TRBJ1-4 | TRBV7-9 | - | TGTGCCAGCAGCTTTGGAGGAGATCTTAATGAAAAACTGTTTTTT | CASSFGGDLNEKLFF
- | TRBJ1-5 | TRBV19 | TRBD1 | TGTGCCAGTAGCCGCGGACAGGGGCCCGGTCAGCCCCAGCATTTT | CASSRGQGPGQPQHF
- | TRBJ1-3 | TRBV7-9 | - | TGTGCCAGCAGCCTTGGACAGTTTATCTCTGGAAACACCATATATTTT | CASSLGQFISGNTIYF
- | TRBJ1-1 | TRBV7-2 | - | TGTGCCAGCAGCTTAGCCCGGGGGGCGTGGAACACTGAAGCTTTCTTT | CASSLARGAWNTEAFF
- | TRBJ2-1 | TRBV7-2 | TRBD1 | TGTGCCAGCAGCTCCACAGGGGGCGCCGGGGATGAGCAGTTCTTC | CASSSTGGAGDEQFF
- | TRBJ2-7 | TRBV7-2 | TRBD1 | TGTGCCAGCAGCCCCCGACAGGGGGCCGACGAGCAGTACTTC | CASSPRQGADEQYF
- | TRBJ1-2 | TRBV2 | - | TGTGCCAGCAGTGACGCCACAGGGACTGGCTACACCTTC | CASSDATGTGYTF
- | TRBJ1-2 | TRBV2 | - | TGTGCCAGCAGTGGCCAGGGTGACTATGGCTACACCTTC | CASSGQGDYGYTF
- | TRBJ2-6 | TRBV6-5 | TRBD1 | TGTGCCAGCCGGGGACAGGGATCGGAGGCCAACGTCCTGACTTTC | CASRGQGSEANVLTF
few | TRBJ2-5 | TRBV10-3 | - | TGTGCCATCAGTGAGAATCAGGGGAGGGTGGAGACCCAGTACTTC | CAISENQGRVETQYF
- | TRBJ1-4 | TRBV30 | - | TGTGCCTGGAGTGGAACTGGACAGATAGGAACAACTAATGAAAAACTGTTTTTT | CAWSGTGQIGTTNEKLFF
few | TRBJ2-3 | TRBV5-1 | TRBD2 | TGCGCCAGCAGCTTGCAAATAACGGGGGGGCGCACAGATACGCAGTATTTT | CASSLQITGGRTDTQYF
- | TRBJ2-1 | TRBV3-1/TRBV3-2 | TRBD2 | TGTGCCAGCAGCCAAAGCGGGGGGGCCGGTGAGCAGTTCTTC | CASSQSGGAGEQFF
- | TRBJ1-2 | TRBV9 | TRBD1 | TGTGCCAGCAGCCTTTACAGGGGAGGTCGGGATGGCTACACCTTC | CASSLYRGGRDGYTF